These 25 T cell receptor beta chains were all obtained from the same sample, sequenced in a study of blood T cell repertoires in COVID-19 (dated by TCRdb to 2020 to 2022). The library was obtained by the immunoSEQ multiplex PCR assay. Drawn from immuneACCESS, this table holds only the in-frame rearrangements with V and J called that TCRdb kept. Clones are partly lost; checked studies trace under half to an unresolved V gene and leave the rest unexplained. Across this sample there are around 190,000 clones, with 75% to 85% seen only once. Together, the top ten hold 6% to 8.5% of the sample. Sequenced input: peripheral blood. The receptors stem from a man in his fifties or sixties with acute or convalescent COVID-19.

The CDR3 DNA reads TGTGCCTGGGTTCGACAGGGGGCGGATGAAAAACTGTTTTTT. Translating it yields CAWVRQGADEKLFF. The V gene is TRBV30, the J gene TRBJ1-4; 10 nucleotides agree with TRBD1. Trimming cost V 5 bases and J 6 bases; bases outside gene matches: 6. This CDR3 has 14 residues. Per germline, CDR1 GTSNPN and CDR2 SVGIG (reference sequence).

This chain connects TRBV29-1 to TRBJ2-5; the match to TRBD2 covers 8 bases. The CDR3 sequence is 13 residues long. V was clipped by 3 bases and J by 7 bases; unmatched bases: 7. Germline assignment: CDR1 SQVTM and CDR2 ANQGSEA. The DNA for the CDR3 is TGCAGCGTTGACTCCACTAGCGGACTGACCCAGTACTTC. This codes for CSVDSTSGLTQYF.

The chain employs TRBV7-8 and TRBJ2-2; D remains unclear. Per the germline V gene, CDR1 is SGHVS and CDR2 is FQNEAQ. This CDR3 comprises 14 residues. V was pared by 3 bases and J by 4 bases, with 9 bases between. CDR3 sequence (DNA): TGTGCCAGCAGCTTCCCCGGTGGCACCGGGGAGCTGTTTTTT. Translation gives CASSFPGGTGELFF.

V and J are TRBV19 and TRBJ1-2; 7 nucleotides match TRBD1. Germline lookup yields CDR1 LNHDA and CDR2 SQIVND (reference sequence). This CDR3 region has 15 residues. The J segment lost 4 bases and the V segment lost 3 bases, leaving 8 bases of the junction unmatched. The DNA of the CDR3 is TGTGCCAGTAGTATCGGGACAGTGGGGCGCTATGGCTACACCTTC. The encoded protein is CASSIGTVGRYGYTF.

The V gene is TRBV2, the J gene TRBJ2-1; 8 bases match TRBD2. The CDR3 loop spans 14 amino acids. Germline V gene data show CDR1 as SNHLY and CDR2 as FYNNEI. J lost 4 bases, V lost 8 bases, and 7 bases had no gene match. For the CDR3, the DNA is TGTGCCAGCGCACGGGAGGGCCTTTACAATGAGCAGTTCTTC. Its protein product is CASAREGLYNEQFF.

The V call is TRBV16, the J call TRBJ1-3; no reliable D call. V lost 3 bases and J 0 bases, leaving 6 bases between the germline ends. CDR3 length: 14 amino acids. CDR1 is KGHSY, CDR2 FQNENV, per germline. CDR3 in amino acids: CASSHGSSGNTIYF. The CDR3 DNA reads as TGTGCCAGCAGCCACGGGAGCTCTGGAAACACCATATATTTT.

This rearrangement joins TRBV25-1 to TRBJ2-2; 8 nucleotides agree with TRBD2. V dropped 3 bases and J dropped 4; count of bases not matched to a gene: 7. The germline V gene has CDR1 MGHDK and CDR2 SYGVNS. The CDR3 extends over 16 amino acids. The CDR3 bases are TGTGCCAGCAGTGACGACAGCGGGAGATCCACCGGGGAGCTGTTTTTT. Amino acid sequence: CASSDDSGRSTGELFF.

In its sample, this clone was seen a few times. The genes are TRBV7-9 and TRBJ2-3, with D possibly being TRBD2 (5 bases). The germline gives CDR1 SEHNR, CDR2 FQNEAQ (reference sequence). CDR3 length: 13 residues. Between the trimmed V and J ends, which lost 4 bases and 8 bases, there was a span of 13 bases. CDR3 nucleotides: TGTGCCAGCAGCTCACTAGGGTCGGGTACGCAGTATTTT. As protein: CASSSLGSGTQYF.

The chain is built from TRBV19 and TRBJ2-2; the D gene is possibly TRBD2 (5 bases). The germline CDR1 and CDR2 sequences are LNHDA and SQIVND (reference sequence). The CDR3 runs to 13 residues. Trimming pared 7 bases from V and 3 bases from J, leaving 9 bases between. CDR3 sequence: CASIKADTGELFF. CDR3 coding DNA: TGTGCCAGTATTAAAGCGGACACCGGGGAGCTGTTTTTT.

The chain employs TRBV6-4 and TRBJ2-1; the match to TRBD2 covers 8 bases. Losses at the gene ends were 5 bases for V and 8 bases for J; bases not matched to a gene: 8. In germline, CDR1 is MRHNA, CDR2 SNTAGT. CDR3 length: 14 residues. The CDR3 sequence is CASSISGNGHEQFF. The CDR3 DNA sequence: TGTGCCAGCAGTATTAGCGGGAACGGCCATGAGCAGTTCTTC.

This clone was picked up a small number of times. V and J are TRBV27 and TRBJ1-1; possible D gene TRBD1, 5 bases. V was cut by 3 bases and J by 1 base, with 15 bases left in between. CDR3 length: 16 amino acids. From germline, CDR1 is MNHEY and CDR2 SMNVEV (reference sequence). The CDR3 spells CASSFVAGRENTEAFF. Written as DNA, the CDR3 is TGTGCCAGCAGTTTCGTTGCGGGGCGGGAGAACACTGAAGCTTTCTTT.

This clone was seen many times. The chain combines TRBV2 with TRBJ2-1, with D unclear. Trimming removed 4 bases from V and 0 bases from J, with 7 bases in between. The CDR3 contains 14 residues. CDR1 is SNHLY, CDR2 FYNNEI, per germline. As DNA, the CDR3 is TGTGCCAGCAGTGTTAGTAGCTCCTACAATGAGCAGTTCTTC. It is translated as CASSVSSSYNEQFF.

The rearrangement links TRBV18 to TRBJ2-3, with 9 nucleotides matching TRBD2. After removal of 6 bases from V and 1 base from J, the junction contained 11 bases not matched to a gene. Germline CDR1 and CDR2: KGHSH and LQKENI. CDR3 length: 17 amino acids. CDR3 DNA: TGTGCCAGCTCTCCCGGGACTAGCATATCAGGCACAGATACGCAGTATTTT. Its translation is CASSPGTSISGTDTQYF.

This chain uses TRBV5-1 with TRBJ1-6; no definite D call. The germline V gene has CDR1 SGHRS and CDR2 YFSETQ. This CDR3 has 14 residues. V was cut by 0 bases and J by 7 bases, with 8 bases left in between. This CDR3 reads CASSLESRNSPLHF. CDR3 in DNA: TGCGCCAGCAGCTTGGAGAGCCGGAATTCACCCCTCCACTTT.

The J gene is TRBJ2-3, the V gene TRBV5-1; D ambiguous. V lost 1 base and J lost 4, with 4 bases in between. CDR1 and CDR2 from the germline V gene are SGHRS and YFSETQ. The CDR3 contains 12 residues. The CDR3 reads CASSLSADTQYF. The CDR3 bases are TGCGCCAGCAGCTTGTCCGCAGATACGCAGTATTTT.

V gene TRBV2 combines with J gene TRBJ1-1; D might be TRBD1 (5 bases). Trimming pared 4 bases from V and 1 base from J, leaving 10 bases between. The germline gives CDR1 SNHLY, CDR2 FYNNEI. This CDR3 comprises 14 residues. The CDR3 DNA reads as TGTGCCAGCAGTGTCGGGGGTGCGAACACTGAAGCTTTCTTT. This encodes CASSVGGANTEAFF.

The chain joins TRBV6-2 or TRBV6-3 to TRBJ1-1; 9 bases line up with TRBD1. Germline-derived CDR1 and CDR2 are MNHEY and SVGEGT. Germline trimming cut 2 bases from V and 11 bases from J; bases unmatched to any gene: 6. This CDR3 spans 13 amino acids. The CDR3 sequence: CASSYKDRGLAFF. CDR3 nucleotides: TGTGCCAGCAGTTACAAGGACAGGGGACTGGCTTTCTTT.

This chain connects TRBV19 to TRBJ1-3; TRBD1 agrees at 7 bases. V shed 3 bases and J 4 bases; nucleotides not matched to a gene: 3. CDR1 is LNHDA, CDR2 SQIVND, per germline (reference sequence). CDR3 length: 14 residues. CDR3 in DNA: TGTGCCAGTAGTATTGGGACAGAAGGAAACACCATATATTTT. It codes for CASSIGTEGNTIYF.

The V and J genes are TRBV15 and TRBJ2-3; 9 bases line up with TRBD1. This CDR3 spans 17 amino acids. V lost 3 bases and J lost 5; bases outside the gene matches: 12. Germline V gives CDR1 LNHNV, CDR2 YYDKDF (reference sequence). The CDR3 coding sequence is TGTGCCACCAGCAGGCACCGACCGGGACAGGGTCGAGATACGCAGTATTTT. This codes for CATSRHRPGQGRDTQYF.

The rearrangement joins TRBV30 to TRBJ2-3, with 16 bases lining up with TRBD2. This CDR3 is 17 amino acids long. V lost 0 bases, J lost 2 bases, and 2 bases stayed unmatched. CDR1 is GTSNPN and CDR2 is SVGIG in the germline V gene (reference sequence). CDR3 coding DNA: TGTGCCTGGAGTGTGGGGACTAGCGGGAGGGCCACAGATACGCAGTATTTT. It encodes CAWSVGTSGRATDTQYF.

There are a few counts of this clone. V gene TRBV9 combines with J gene TRBJ2-1; 12 bases agree with TRBD2. Germline lookup yields CDR1 SGDLS and CDR2 YYNGEE. J was trimmed by 6 bases and V by 3 bases; bases with no gene match: 1. This CDR3 is built from 14 residues. The CDR3 spells CASSGLAGVNEQFF. CDR3 bases: TGTGCCAGCAGCGGACTAGCGGGAGTCAATGAGCAGTTCTTC.

The rearrangement joins TRBV6-5 to TRBJ2-1, with TRBD1 identical over 9 bases. The CDR3 contains 15 residues. Germline values: CDR1 MNHEY, CDR2 SVGAGI. After removal of 5 bases from V and 4 bases from J, the junction contained 6 bases not matched to a gene. CDR3 region: CASSRTGGGYNEQFF. As DNA, the CDR3 is TGTGCCAGCAGTCGTACAGGGGGCGGGTACAATGAGCAGTTCTTC.

The chain uses TRBV27 and TRBJ1-2; 9 positions match TRBD1. The trim removed 5 bases at V and 4 bases at J, leaving 8 bases unmatched. CDR1 MNHEY and CDR2 SMNVEV come from the germline V gene (reference sequence). CDR3 length: 15 residues. In DNA, the CDR3 is TGTGCCAGCAGTACGATACAGGGGGCGGGCTATGGCTACACCTTC. This encodes CASSTIQGAGYGYTF.

The genes are TRBV3-1 (or the pseudogene TRBV3-2) and TRBJ1-2, with D unresolved. Looked up from germline, CDR1 is LGHDT and CDR2 is YNNKEL (reference sequence). Trimming cost V 0 bases and J 9 bases, with 20 bases left between them. The CDR3 totals 16 residues. Written as DNA, the CDR3 is TGTGCCAGCAGCCAAGAGCGGCCGCTTGAAATCCTAAGCTACACCTTC. Encoded protein: CASSQERPLEILSYTF.

The chain is built from TRBV3-1 (or the pseudogene TRBV3-2) and TRBJ2-2; weak D call: TRBD2 (6 bases). The CDR3 has 15 residues. V was cut by 3 bases and J by 1 base, with 9 bases left in between. The V gene's germline CDR1 is LGHDT and CDR2 YNNKEL (reference sequence). CDR3 DNA: TGTGCCAGCAGCCACTTAGCGGAGAACACCGGGGAGCTGTTTTTT. This translates into CASSHLAENTGELFF.